These T cell receptor beta chains were read from a single sample in a study of blood T cells in healthy people across ages. TCRdb ran MiXCR on the 5' RACE reads and lists one entry per CDR3 protein. The repertoire holds 1.5 million to 2 million distinct CDR3 sequences, with around half as singletons. Source material: blood. The receptors were gathered from a woman aged 40 to 50 in good health. The CDR3 runs from the conserved cysteine through the conserved F or W. Fields, in order: clone size, V gene, D gene, J gene, CDR3 protein, CDR3 DNA. A D gene is named only where the DNA matches it firmly. Expanded clones are given a class, and other clones once, few, many or no size at all.

clone size: NA; V gene: TRBV20-1; D gene: TRBD2; J gene: TRBJ2-1; CDR3 protein: CSADGGSSDNEQFF; CDR3 DNA: TGCAGTGCCGACGGGGGGTCGTCCGACAATGAGCAGTTCTTC
clone size: few; V gene: TRBV28; D gene: TRBD2; J gene: TRBJ2-5; CDR3 protein: CASSLSWGGQETQYF; CDR3 DNA: TGTGCCAGCAGTTTATCGTGGGGGGGTCAAGAGACCCAGTACTTC
clone size: NA; V gene: TRBV20-1; D gene: TRBD1; J gene: TRBJ1-2; CDR3 protein: CSANGDRTNYGYTF; CDR3 DNA: TGCAGTGCTAACGGGGACAGGACTAACTATGGCTACACCTTC
clone size: few; V gene: TRBV20-1; D gene: NA; J gene: TRBJ2-4; CDR3 protein: CSASSAGNIQYF; CDR3 DNA: TGCAGTGCTAGTTCGGCGGGAAACATTCAGTACTTC
clone size: few; V gene: TRBV11-2; D gene: TRBD1; J gene: TRBJ2-4; CDR3 protein: CASSSRQGGIQYF; CDR3 DNA: TGTGCCAGCAGCTCACGACAGGGTGGCATTCAGTACTTC
clone size: NA; V gene: TRBV27; D gene: NA; J gene: TRBJ2-4; CDR3 protein: CASSLSQGNIAKNIQYF; CDR3 DNA: TGTGCCAGCAGTTTAAGTCAGGGGAATATAGCCAAAAACATTCAGTACTTC
clone size: NA; V gene: TRBV3-1; D gene: TRBD2; J gene: TRBJ2-3; CDR3 protein: CASSQKALAGVTDTQYF; CDR3 DNA: TGTGCCAGCAGCCAAAAGGCCCTAGCGGGGGTCACAGATACGCAGTATTTT
clone size: NA; V gene: TRBV4-2; D gene: TRBD2; J gene: TRBJ2-3; CDR3 protein: CASSPSSGGAVGPDTQYF; CDR3 DNA: TGTGCCAGCAGCCCCTCTAGCGGGGGGGCCGTTGGCCCAGATACGCAGTATTTT
clone size: few; V gene: TRBV27; D gene: TRBD2; J gene: TRBJ2-1; CDR3 protein: CASSLGLAGGPDNEQFF; CDR3 DNA: TGTGCCAGCAGTTTAGGACTAGCGGGGGGCCCCGACAATGAGCAGTTCTTC
clone size: NA; V gene: TRBV3-1; D gene: NA; J gene: TRBJ2-1; CDR3 protein: CASSQRASGNEQFF; CDR3 DNA: TGTGCCAGTAGCCAGAGGGCTAGTGGTAATGAGCAGTTCTTC
clone size: NA; V gene: TRBV11-2; D gene: NA; J gene: TRBJ1-6; CDR3 protein: CASSPIPTGHNSPLHF; CDR3 DNA: TGTGCCAGCAGCCCCATCCCGACAGGTCACAATTCACCCCTCCACTTT
clone size: NA; V gene: TRBV20-1; D gene: NA; J gene: TRBJ1-5; CDR3 protein: CSPQGGGVDQPQHF; CDR3 DNA: TGCAGTCCTCAAGGCGGGGGCGTGGATCAGCCCCAGCATTTT
clone size: NA; V gene: TRBV12-3/TRBV12-4; D gene: NA; J gene: TRBJ1-5; CDR3 protein: CASSLREGGNQPQHF; CDR3 DNA: TGTGCCAGCAGTTTGCGGGAGGGGGGCAATCAGCCCCAGCATTTT
clone size: NA; V gene: TRBV12-3/TRBV12-4; D gene: NA; J gene: TRBJ1-2; CDR3 protein: CASSDTGAGDYGYTF; CDR3 DNA: TGTGCCAGCAGTGATACCGGGGCAGGGGACTATGGCTACACCTTC
clone size: NA; V gene: TRBV20-1; D gene: NA; J gene: TRBJ1-2; CDR3 protein: CSARRRAHGYTF; CDR3 DNA: TGCAGTGCTAGACGCAGGGCACATGGCTACACCTTC
clone size: NA; V gene: TRBV20-1; D gene: NA; J gene: TRBJ2-6; CDR3 protein: CSAIGSGANVLTF; CDR3 DNA: TGCAGTGCTATAGGGTCTGGGGCCAACGTCCTGACTTTC
clone size: NA; V gene: TRBV28; D gene: TRBD2; J gene: TRBJ2-3; CDR3 protein: CASSLSERGGTDTQYF; CDR3 DNA: TGTGCCAGCAGTTTATCGGAGCGGGGAGGCACAGATACGCAGTATTTT
clone size: NA; V gene: TRBV4-2; D gene: TRBD2; J gene: TRBJ2-3; CDR3 protein: CASSQRSGGGDTQYF; CDR3 DNA: TGTGCCAGCAGCCAAAGGAGCGGGGGGGGAGATACGCAGTATTTT
clone size: once; V gene: TRBV4-2; D gene: TRBD1; J gene: TRBJ2-7; CDR3 protein: CASSQEGRGLYEQYF; CDR3 DNA: TGTGCCAGCAGCCAAGAAGGCAGGGGGCTGTACGAGCAGTACTTC
clone size: few; V gene: TRBV27; D gene: NA; J gene: TRBJ1-1; CDR3 protein: CASSQQGAANTEAFF; CDR3 DNA: TGTGCCAGCTCACAACAGGGTGCGGCGAACACTGAAGCTTTCTTT
clone size: NA; V gene: TRBV15; D gene: NA; J gene: TRBJ2-7; CDR3 protein: CATSRRGALEEQYF; CDR3 DNA: TGTGCCACCAGCAGACGGGGGGCCCTTGAAGAGCAGTACTTC
clone size: few; V gene: TRBV12-3/TRBV12-4; D gene: TRBD2; J gene: TRBJ2-5; CDR3 protein: CASSHQLAGGLQETQYF; CDR3 DNA: TGTGCCAGCAGCCATCAACTAGCGGGGGGGCTTCAAGAGACCCAGTACTTC
clone size: few; V gene: TRBV5-1; D gene: TRBD2; J gene: TRBJ2-1; CDR3 protein: CASSLASTGGNEQFF; CDR3 DNA: TGCGCCAGCAGCTTGGCCAGTACGGGGGGAAATGAGCAGTTCTTC
clone size: NA; V gene: TRBV19; D gene: NA; J gene: TRBJ2-7; CDR3 protein: CASSAGTPYEQYF; CDR3 DNA: TGTGCCAGTAGCGCCGGGACACCCTACGAGCAGTACTTC
clone size: NA; V gene: TRBV11-2; D gene: NA; J gene: TRBJ2-5; CDR3 protein: CASGSGSPETQYF; CDR3 DNA: TGTGCCAGCGGGTCCGGGAGTCCGGAGACCCAGTACTTC
clone size: NA; V gene: TRBV7-2; D gene: TRBD2; J gene: TRBJ2-3; CDR3 protein: CASSSLAGAPGDTQYF; CDR3 DNA: TGTGCCAGCAGCTCGCTAGCGGGGGCTCCGGGAGATACGCAGTATTTT
clone size: NA; V gene: TRBV6-5; D gene: NA; J gene: TRBJ1-6; CDR3 protein: CASSYSGINSPLHF; CDR3 DNA: TGTGCCAGCAGTTACTCGGGGATAAATTCACCCCTCCACTTT
clone size: once; V gene: TRBV6-5; D gene: NA; J gene: TRBJ1-6; CDR3 protein: CATTIQISASPLHF; CDR3 DNA: TGTGCCACCACCATTCAAATCTCAGCTTCACCCCTCCACTTT
clone size: NA; V gene: TRBV24-1; D gene: NA; J gene: TRBJ2-1; CDR3 protein: CATSVSVYNEQFF; CDR3 DNA: TGTGCCACCAGTGTATCTGTCTACAATGAGCAGTTCTTC
clone size: NA; V gene: TRBV27; D gene: TRBD2; J gene: TRBJ2-7; CDR3 protein: CASSLWGLAGPYEQYF; CDR3 DNA: TGTGCCAGCAGTTTATGGGGACTAGCGGGTCCCTACGAGCAGTACTTC
clone size: NA; V gene: TRBV4-3; D gene: NA; J gene: TRBJ1-1; CDR3 protein: CASSQDRGMVTEAFF; CDR3 DNA: TGCGCCAGCAGCCAAGACAGGGGAATGGTCACTGAAGCTTTCTTT
clone size: NA; V gene: TRBV2; D gene: TRBD1; J gene: TRBJ2-5; CDR3 protein: CASRAGTGGLETQYF; CDR3 DNA: TGTGCCAGCAGGGCCGGGACAGGGGGTCTAGAGACCCAGTACTTC
clone size: few; V gene: TRBV5-1; D gene: NA; J gene: TRBJ2-3; CDR3 protein: CASSLDQSSTDTQYF; CDR3 DNA: TGCGCCAGCAGCTTGGATCAGTCTAGCACAGATACGCAGTATTTT
clone size: once; V gene: TRBV5-1; D gene: NA; J gene: TRBJ1-2; CDR3 protein: CVSSPEGGGNYGYTF; CDR3 DNA: TGCGTCAGCAGCCCCGAGGGGGGCGGTAACTATGGCTACACCTTC
clone size: NA; V gene: TRBV29-1; D gene: NA; J gene: TRBJ2-5; CDR3 protein: CSGAGGEGTQYF; CDR3 DNA: TGCAGCGGGGCCGGGGGAGAAGGGACCCAGTACTTC
clone size: few; V gene: TRBV20-1; D gene: NA; J gene: TRBJ2-7; CDR3 protein: CSARDQRGLSYEQYF; CDR3 DNA: TGCAGTGCTAGAGATCAGCGAGGGCTATCCTACGAGCAGTACTTC
clone size: few; V gene: TRBV12-3/TRBV12-4; D gene: TRBD1; J gene: TRBJ1-4; CDR3 protein: CASSLALWIRGFTNEKLFF; CDR3 DNA: TGTGCCAGCAGTTTAGCGCTTTGGATCAGGGGGTTTACTAATGAAAAACTGTTTTTT
clone size: NA; V gene: TRBV24-1; D gene: NA; J gene: TRBJ1-1; CDR3 protein: CATSDLLAGTGAFF; CDR3 DNA: TGTGCCACCAGTGATTTGCTCGCAGGGACGGGAGCTTTCTTT
clone size: once; V gene: TRBV7-3; D gene: TRBD1; J gene: TRBJ2-5; CDR3 protein: CASSLKGPGQGYQETQYF; CDR3 DNA: TGTGCCAGCAGCTTAAAGGGGCCGGGACAGGGTTACCAAGAGACCCAGTACTTC
clone size: many; V gene: TRBV5-1; D gene: TRBD2; J gene: TRBJ2-3; CDR3 protein: CASSLAGDTQYF; CDR3 DNA: TGTGCCAGCAGCTTAGCGGGAGATACGCAGTATTTT
clone size: NA; V gene: TRBV12-3/TRBV12-4; D gene: TRBD1; J gene: TRBJ2-4; CDR3 protein: CASSPGGQGVTPAKNIQYF; CDR3 DNA: TGTGCCAGCAGCCCCGGGGGACAGGGTGTTACCCCAGCCAAAAACATTCAGTACTTC
clone size: NA; V gene: TRBV7-8; D gene: NA; J gene: TRBJ2-4; CDR3 protein: CASSLGQSLAKNIQYF; CDR3 DNA: TGTGCCAGCAGCTTAGGACAGTCCCTAGCCAAAAACATTCAGTACTTC
clone size: NA; V gene: TRBV4-1; D gene: TRBD2; J gene: TRBJ2-1; CDR3 protein: CASSQVYSGGPYNEQFF; CDR3 DNA: TGCGCCAGCAGCCAAGTGTATAGCGGGGGGCCCTACAATGAGCAGTTCTTC